This T cell receptor (beta chain) was sequenced during a study of shared clonotypes between healthy human individuals. TCRdb keeps only in-frame clones here, not all; method: immunoSEQ multiplex PCR. The table has 980,000 or so clones, about 80% seen once. This CDR3 is built from 14 residues. Germline V gene sequence: CDR1 MNHEY, CDR2 SVGAGI. The trim removed 9 bases at V and 3 bases at J, leaving 4 bases unmatched. This clone was seen a single time. This clonotype was sampled from a man aged 18 to 30 in good health. Sequencing input: memory CD4+ T cells sorted from blood. Described subset: CD45RA-negative fraction. V usage is TRBV6-5 and J usage is TRBJ2-2, with 10 bases identical to TRBD2. CDR3 residues: CASRTSGYTGELFF. The CDR3, as DNA: TGTGCCAGTAGGACTAGCGGTTACACCGGGGAGCTGTTTTTT.